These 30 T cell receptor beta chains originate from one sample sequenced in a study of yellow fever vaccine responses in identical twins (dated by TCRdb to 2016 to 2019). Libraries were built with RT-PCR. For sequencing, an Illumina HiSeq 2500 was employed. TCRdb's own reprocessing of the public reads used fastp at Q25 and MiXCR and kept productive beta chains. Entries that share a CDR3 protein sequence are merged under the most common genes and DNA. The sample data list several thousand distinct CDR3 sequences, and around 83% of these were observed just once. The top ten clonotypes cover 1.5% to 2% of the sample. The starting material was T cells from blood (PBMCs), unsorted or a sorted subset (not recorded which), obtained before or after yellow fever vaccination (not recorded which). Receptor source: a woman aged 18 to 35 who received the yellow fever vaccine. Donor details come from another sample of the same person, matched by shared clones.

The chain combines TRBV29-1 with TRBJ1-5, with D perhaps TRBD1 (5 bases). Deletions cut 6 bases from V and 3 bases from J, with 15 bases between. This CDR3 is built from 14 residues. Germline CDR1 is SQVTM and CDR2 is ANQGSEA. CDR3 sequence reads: CSVGDDGLNQPQHF. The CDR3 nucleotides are TGCAGCGTCGGGGACGACGGGCTCAATCAGCCCCAGCATTTT.

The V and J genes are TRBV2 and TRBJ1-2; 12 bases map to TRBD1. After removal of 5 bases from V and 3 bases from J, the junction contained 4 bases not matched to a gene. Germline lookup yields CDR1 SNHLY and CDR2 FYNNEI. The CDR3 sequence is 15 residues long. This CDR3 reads CASSQGTGGDYGYTF. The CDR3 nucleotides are TGTGCCAGCAGTCAAGGGACAGGGGGCGACTATGGCTACACCTTC.

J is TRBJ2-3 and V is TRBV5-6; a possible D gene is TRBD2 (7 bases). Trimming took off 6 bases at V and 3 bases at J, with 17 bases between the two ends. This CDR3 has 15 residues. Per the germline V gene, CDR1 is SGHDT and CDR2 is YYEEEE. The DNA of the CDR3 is TGTGCCAGCATCCGGGGGGCGAAAATGACAGATACGCAGTATTTT. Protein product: CASIRGAKMTDTQYF.

The CDR3 loop is CASSLALETQYF. The CDR3 DNA follows: TGTGCCAGCAGTTTAGCGCTGGAGACCCAGTACTTC. V gene TRBV28 combines with J gene TRBJ2-5, with D hard to call. Germline V gives CDR1 MDHEN, CDR2 SYDVKM. The CDR3 runs to 12 residues. With 2 bases removed from V and 5 bases from J, the gap between germline ends came to 6 bases.

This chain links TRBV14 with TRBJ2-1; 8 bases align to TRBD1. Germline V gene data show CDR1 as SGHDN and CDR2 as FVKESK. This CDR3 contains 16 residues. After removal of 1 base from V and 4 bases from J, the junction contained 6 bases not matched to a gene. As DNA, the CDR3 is TGTGCCAGCAGCCAAGGTCCCGGACAGGGTTACAATGAGCAGTTCTTC. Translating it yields CASSQGPGQGYNEQFF. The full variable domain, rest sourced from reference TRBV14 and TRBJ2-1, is EAGVTQFPSHSVIEKGQTVTLRCDPISGHDNLYWYRRVMGKEIKFLLHFVKESKQDESGMPNNRFLAERTGGTYSTLKVQPAELEDSGVYFCASSQGPGQGYNEQFFGPGTRLTVL.

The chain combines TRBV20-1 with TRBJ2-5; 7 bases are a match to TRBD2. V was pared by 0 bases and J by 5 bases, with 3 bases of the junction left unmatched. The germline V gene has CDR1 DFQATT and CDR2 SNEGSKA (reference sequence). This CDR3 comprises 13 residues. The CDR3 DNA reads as TGCAGTGCTAGAGACGGGACTATTGAGACCCAGTACTTC. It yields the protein CSARDGTIETQYF.

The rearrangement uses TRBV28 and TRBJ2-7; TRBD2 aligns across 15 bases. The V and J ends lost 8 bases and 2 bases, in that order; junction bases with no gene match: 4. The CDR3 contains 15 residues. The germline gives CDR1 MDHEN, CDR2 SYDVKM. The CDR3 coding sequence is TGTGCCAGCGGGACTAGCGGGAGGCCTACCTACGAGCAGTACTTC. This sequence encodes CASGTSGRPTYEQYF.

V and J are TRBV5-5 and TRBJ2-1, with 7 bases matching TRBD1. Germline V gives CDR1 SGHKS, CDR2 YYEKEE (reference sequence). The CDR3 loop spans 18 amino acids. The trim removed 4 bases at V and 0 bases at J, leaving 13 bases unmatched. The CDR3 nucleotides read TGTGCCAGCAGCCGCATTAAAAGTCACAGGGGCTCCTACAATGAGCAGTTCTTC. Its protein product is CASSRIKSHRGSYNEQFF.

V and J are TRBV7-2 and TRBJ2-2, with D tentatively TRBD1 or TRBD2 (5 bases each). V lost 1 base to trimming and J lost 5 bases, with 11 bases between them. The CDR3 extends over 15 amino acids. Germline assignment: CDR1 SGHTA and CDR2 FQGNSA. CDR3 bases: TGTGCCAGCAGCTTAGAGGGGACGTGGACCGGGGAGCTGTTTTTT. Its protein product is CASSLEGTWTGELFF.

CDR3 nucleotides: TGTGCCAGCAGTATCCGACAGGGCAAGTACGAGCAGTACTTC. Translation gives CASSIRQGKYEQYF. J is TRBJ2-7 and V is TRBV28; 7 positions agree with TRBD1. V gave up 5 bases and J gave up 4 bases; unmatched junction bases: 8. Germline V gene sequence: CDR1 MDHEN, CDR2 SYDVKM. This CDR3 spans 14 amino acids. The variable domain in full, completed from reference TRBV28 and TRBJ2-7, reads DVKVTQSSRYLVKRTGEKVFLECVQDMDHENMFWYRQDPGLGLRLIYFSYDVKMKEKGDIPEGYSVSREKKERFSLILESASTNQTSMYLCASSIRQGKYEQYFGPGTRLTVT.

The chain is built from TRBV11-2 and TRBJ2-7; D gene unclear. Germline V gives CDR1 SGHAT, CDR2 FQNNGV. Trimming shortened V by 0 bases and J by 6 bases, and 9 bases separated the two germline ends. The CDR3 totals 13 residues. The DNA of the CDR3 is TGTGCCAGCAGCTTAGAATGGGGTTTCGAGCAGTACTTC. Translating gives CASSLEWGFEQYF.

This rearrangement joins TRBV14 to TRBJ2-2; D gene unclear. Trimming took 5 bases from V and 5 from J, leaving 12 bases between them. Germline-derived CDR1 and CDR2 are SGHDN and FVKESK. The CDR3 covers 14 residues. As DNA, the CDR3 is TGTGCCAGCAGCGCTGAATGGAAGACCGGGGAGCTGTTTTTT. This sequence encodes CASSAEWKTGELFF.

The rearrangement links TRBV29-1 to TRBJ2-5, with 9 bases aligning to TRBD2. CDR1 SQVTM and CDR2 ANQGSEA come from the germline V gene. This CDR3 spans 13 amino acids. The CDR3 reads CSSRSGRWETQYF. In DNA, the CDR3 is TGCAGTTCCCGGAGCGGGAGGTGGGAGACCCAGTACTTC.

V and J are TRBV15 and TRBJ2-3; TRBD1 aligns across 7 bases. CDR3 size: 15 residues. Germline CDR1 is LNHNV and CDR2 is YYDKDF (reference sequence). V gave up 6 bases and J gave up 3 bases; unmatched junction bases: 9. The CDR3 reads CATRQTGQGTDTQYF. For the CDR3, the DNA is TGTGCCACCAGACAGACAGGGCAGGGGACAGATACGCAGTATTTT.

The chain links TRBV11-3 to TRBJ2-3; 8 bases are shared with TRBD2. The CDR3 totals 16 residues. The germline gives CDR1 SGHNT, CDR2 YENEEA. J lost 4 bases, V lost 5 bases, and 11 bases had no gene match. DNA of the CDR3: TGTGCCAGCAGCACCCACCCCGGACTAGCCGCAGATACGCAGTATTTT. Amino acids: CASSTHPGLAADTQYF.

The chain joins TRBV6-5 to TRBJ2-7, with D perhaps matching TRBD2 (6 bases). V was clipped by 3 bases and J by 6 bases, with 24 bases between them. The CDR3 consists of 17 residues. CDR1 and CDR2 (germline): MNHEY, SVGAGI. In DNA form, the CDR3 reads TGTGCCAGCAGTTATCCGACCATCGGAGGGAAACCCTCCGAGCAGTACTTC. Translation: CASSYPTIGGKPSEQYF.

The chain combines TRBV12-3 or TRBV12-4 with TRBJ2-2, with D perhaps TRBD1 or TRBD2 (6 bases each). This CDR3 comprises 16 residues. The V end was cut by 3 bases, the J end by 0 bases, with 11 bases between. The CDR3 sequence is CASSLGGHPNTGELFF. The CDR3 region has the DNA TGTGCCAGCAGTTTGGGGGGACACCCGAACACCGGGGAGCTGTTTTTT.

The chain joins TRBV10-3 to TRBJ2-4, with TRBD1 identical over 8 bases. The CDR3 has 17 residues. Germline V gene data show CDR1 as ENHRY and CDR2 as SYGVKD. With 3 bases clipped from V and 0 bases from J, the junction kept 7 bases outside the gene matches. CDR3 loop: CAISDPTGDLAKNIQYF. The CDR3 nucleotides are TGTGCCATCAGTGACCCGACAGGGGATCTAGCCAAAAACATTCAGTACTTC.

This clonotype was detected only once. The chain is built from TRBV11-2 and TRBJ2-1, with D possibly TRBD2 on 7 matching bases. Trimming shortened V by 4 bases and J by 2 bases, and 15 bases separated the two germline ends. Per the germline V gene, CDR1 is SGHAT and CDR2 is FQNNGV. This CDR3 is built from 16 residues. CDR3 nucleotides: TGTGCCAGCAGCTCCCAAGGGGGGGGCCCCTACAATGAGCAGTTCTTC. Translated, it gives CASSSQGGGPYNEQFF.

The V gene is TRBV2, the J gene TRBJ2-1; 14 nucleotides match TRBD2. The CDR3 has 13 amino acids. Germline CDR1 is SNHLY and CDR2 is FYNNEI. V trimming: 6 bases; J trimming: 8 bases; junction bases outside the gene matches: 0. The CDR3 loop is CASRTSGRDEQFF. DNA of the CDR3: TGTGCCAGCAGGACTAGCGGGAGGGATGAGCAGTTCTTC.

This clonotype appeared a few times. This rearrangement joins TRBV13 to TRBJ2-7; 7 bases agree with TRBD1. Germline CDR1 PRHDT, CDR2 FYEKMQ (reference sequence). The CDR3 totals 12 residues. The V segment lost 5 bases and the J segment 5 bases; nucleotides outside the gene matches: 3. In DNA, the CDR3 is TGTGCCAGCAGCCCCGGGACAGACGAGCAGTACTTC. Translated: CASSPGTDEQYF.

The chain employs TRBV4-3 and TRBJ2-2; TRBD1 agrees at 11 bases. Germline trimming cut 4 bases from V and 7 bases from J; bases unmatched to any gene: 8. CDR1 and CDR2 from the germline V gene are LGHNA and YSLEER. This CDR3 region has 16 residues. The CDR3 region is CASSPRTGGAGGELFF. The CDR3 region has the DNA TGCGCCAGCAGCCCGAGGACAGGGGGCGCGGGCGGGGAGCTGTTTTTT.

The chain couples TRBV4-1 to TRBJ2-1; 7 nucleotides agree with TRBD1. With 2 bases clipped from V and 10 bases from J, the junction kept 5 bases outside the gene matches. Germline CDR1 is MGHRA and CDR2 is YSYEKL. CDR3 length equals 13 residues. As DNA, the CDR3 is TGCGCCAGCAGCCAAAACAGGGGTATGGAGCAGTTCTTC. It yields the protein CASSQNRGMEQFF.

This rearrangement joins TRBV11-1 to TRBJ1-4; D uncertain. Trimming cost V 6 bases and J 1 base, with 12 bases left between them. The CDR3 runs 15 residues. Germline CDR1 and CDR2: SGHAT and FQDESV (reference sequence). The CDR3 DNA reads TGTGCCAGCAGACAAAAGGACGGAACTAATGAAAAACTGTTTTTT. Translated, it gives CASRQKDGTNEKLFF. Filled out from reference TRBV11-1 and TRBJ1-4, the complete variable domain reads EAEVAQSPRYKITEKSQAVAFWCDPISGHATLYWYRQILGQGPELLVQFQDESVVDDSQLPKDRFSAERLKGVDSTLKIQPAELGDSAMYLCASRQKDGTNEKLFFGSGTQLSVL.

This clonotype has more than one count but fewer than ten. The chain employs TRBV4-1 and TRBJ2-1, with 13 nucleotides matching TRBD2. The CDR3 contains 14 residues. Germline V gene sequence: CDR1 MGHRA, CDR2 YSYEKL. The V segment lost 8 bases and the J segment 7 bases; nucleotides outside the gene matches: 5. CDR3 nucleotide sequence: TGCGCCAGCTCGGGACTAGCGGGGCTGAATGAGCAGTTCTTC. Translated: CASSGLAGLNEQFF.

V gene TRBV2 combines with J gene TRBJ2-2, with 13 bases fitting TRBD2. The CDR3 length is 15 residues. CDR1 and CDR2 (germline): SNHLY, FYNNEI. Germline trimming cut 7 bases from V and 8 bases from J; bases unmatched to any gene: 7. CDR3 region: CASKRTSGSKGELFF. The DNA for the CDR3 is TGTGCCAGCAAGCGGACTAGCGGGAGTAAGGGGGAGCTGTTTTTT.

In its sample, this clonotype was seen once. CDR3 in DNA: TGCGCCAGCAGCCTCTCTGGAGCTAGCGGAAACACAGATACGCAGTATTTT. It encodes CASSLSGASGNTDTQYF. The rearrangement links TRBV4-3 to TRBJ2-3; the match to TRBD2 covers 7 bases. The CDR3 has 17 amino acids. V shed 4 bases and J 2 bases; nucleotides not matched to a gene: 12. The germline CDR1 and CDR2 sequences are LGHNA and YSLEER.

Here the CDR3 reads CASRAGTSVDTQYF. CDR3 nucleotides: TGTGCCAGCAGGGCCGGGACTAGCGTGGATACGCAGTATTTT. This sequence joins TRBV11-2 and TRBJ2-3; TRBD2 aligns across 10 bases. This CDR3 region has 14 residues. V gave up 6 bases and J gave up 6 bases; unmatched junction bases: 6. Per germline, CDR1 SGHAT and CDR2 FQNNGV.

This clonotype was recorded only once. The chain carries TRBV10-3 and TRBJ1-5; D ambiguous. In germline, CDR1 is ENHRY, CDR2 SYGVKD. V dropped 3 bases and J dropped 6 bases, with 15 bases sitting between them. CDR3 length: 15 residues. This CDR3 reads CAISDIFEKIQPQHF. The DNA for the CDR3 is TGTGCCATCAGTGATATTTTCGAAAAGATTCAGCCCCAGCATTTT.

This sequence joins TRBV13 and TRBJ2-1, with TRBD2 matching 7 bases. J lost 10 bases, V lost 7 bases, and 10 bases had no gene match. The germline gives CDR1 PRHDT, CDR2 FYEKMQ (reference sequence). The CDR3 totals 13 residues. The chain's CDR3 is CASNWLAESEQFF. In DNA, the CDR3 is TGTGCCAGCAATTGGCTAGCGGAATCCGAGCAGTTCTTC.